The present T cell receptor beta chain was sequenced within a study of shared clonotypes between healthy human individuals. For the study at large: Donors had three CD4 naive, three CD4 memory, two CD8 naive and one CD8 memory plate apiece.

Data came from immunoSEQ multiplex PCR; TCRdb stores just in-frame clones and leaves some out. The repertoire consists of about 800,000 clones, with 90% to 98% occurring once and the leading ten covering about 0.25%. The length of the CDR3 is 16 residues. Per germline, CDR1 KGHSH and CDR2 LQKENI. Between the trimmed V and J ends, which lost 1 base and 5 bases, there was a span of 15 bases. As defined, naive CD8 cells were CD45RO-negative and positively selected for CCR7, with terminally differentiated effector memory CD45RA+ cells excluded. The chain recombines TRBV18 with TRBJ2-1; D tentatively fits TRBD1 or TRBD2 (5 bases each). The sequencing sample was made of naive CD8+ T cells sorted from blood. The sequence derives from a man aged 25 to 40 in good health. CDR3 sequence (DNA): TGTGCCAGCTCACCACGTCCTGGGGACCTTAACAATGAGCAGTTCTTC. It codes for CASSPRPGDLNNEQFF.